The 17 T cell receptor beta chains reported below all come from one sample, sequenced in a study of T-cell reconstitution after alpha-beta-depleted transplantation in children. Unique molecular identifiers were used to barcode this TCRbeta library. MiXCR, run by TCRdb on the PCR reads, gives a single entry per CDR3 protein. The table lists more than 200,000 distinct CDR3 sequences, about a quarter of them singletons. This specimen was PBMCs, taken before TCRalphabeta/CD19-depleted stem cell transplant. These receptor sequences come from a girl aged 2 to 9 with Fanconi anemia, due to receive a stem cell transplant.

The sample holds a few counts of this clonotype. The J gene is TRBJ2-1, the V gene TRBV27; TRBD2 matches at 12 bases. The junction had 5 bases not matched to a gene; V was cut back by 8 bases and J by 6 bases. CDR1 MNHEY and CDR2 SMNVEV come from the germline V gene (reference sequence). The CDR3 has 14 residues. CDR3 bases: TGTGCCAGCTTTGGACTAGCGGGAAGCAATGAGCAGTTCTTC. Translation: CASFGLAGSNEQFF.

This clonotype was counted a few times. The rearrangement links TRBV6-4 to TRBJ1-5; D call uncertain. The V end was cut by 0 bases, the J end by 0 bases, with 9 bases between. Germline V gene sequence: CDR1 MRHNA, CDR2 SNTAGT. This CDR3 is 16 amino acids long. CDR3 DNA: TGTGCCAGCAGTGACTCAACGGATTATAGCAATCAGCCCCAGCATTTT. Its translation is CASSDSTDYSNQPQHF.

The chain links TRBV7-9 to TRBJ2-1; 10 nucleotides align to TRBD1. V shed 1 base, J shed 8 bases, and the junction held 8 bases outside the gene matches. The CDR3 is 16 residues long. CDR1 SEHNR and CDR2 FQNEAQ come from the germline V gene (reference sequence). The CDR3 DNA is TGTGCCAGCAGCTTAGACTCCACGACAGGGGGCCATGAGCAGTTCTTC. It specifies CASSLDSTTGGHEQFF.

This clonotype occurred a few times. The J gene is TRBJ2-6, the V gene TRBV20-1; D call uncertain. V lost 3 bases and J 1 base, leaving 7 bases between the germline ends. The CDR3 spans 14 residues. CDR1 DFQATT and CDR2 SNEGSKA come from the germline V gene (reference sequence). The CDR3 spells CSASGRSGANVLTF. CDR3 DNA sequence: TGCAGTGCTAGCGGGCGTTCTGGGGCCAACGTCCTGACTTTC.

The chain uses TRBV29-1 and TRBJ2-1, with 9 bases aligning to TRBD1. Germline CDR1 reads SQVTM; CDR2 reads ANQGSEA. The CDR3 sequence is 13 residues long. V shed 7 bases and J 12 bases; nucleotides not matched to a gene: 13. The CDR3 sequence: CSGDRVGYGGQFF. The CDR3, as DNA: TGCAGCGGGGACAGGGTGGGGTACGGAGGGCAGTTCTTC.

This clonotype occurred a few times. The rearrangement links TRBV7-2 to TRBJ2-1, with 12 nucleotides matching TRBD2. Germline lookup yields CDR1 SGHTA and CDR2 FQGNSA. The CDR3 is 16 residues long. V lost 7 bases and J lost 1; bases outside the gene matches: 5. The CDR3 sequence: CASTLAGGRSYNEQFF. The CDR3 nucleotides read TGTGCCAGCACCCTAGCGGGGGGGCGTTCCTACAATGAGCAGTTCTTC.

In its sample, this clonotype was seen many times. The chain joins TRBV4-2 to TRBJ2-7; no reliable D call. The V gene's germline CDR1 is LGHNA and CDR2 YNFKEQ. V lost 1 base to trimming and J lost 0 bases, with 7 bases between them. The CDR3 sequence is 14 residues long. CDR3 sequence (DNA): TGTGCCAGCAGCCAAGTTACCCGCTCCTACGAGCAGTACTTC. Protein product: CASSQVTRSYEQYF.

This chain links TRBV29-1 with TRBJ2-5; tentatively, D is TRBD1 (5 bases). From germline, CDR1 is SQVTM and CDR2 ANQGSEA. This CDR3 has 13 residues. Trimming stripped 4 bases from V and 5 bases from J, with 14 bases between. CDR3 residues: CSVVFRGRETQYF. The DNA of the CDR3 is TGCAGCGTTGTTTTTAGGGGTCGGGAGACCCAGTACTTC.

This clonotype was recorded at least ten times. The V gene is TRBV6-5, the J gene TRBJ2-7; D ambiguous. The CDR3 length is 13 residues. V gave up 7 bases and J gave up 4 bases, with 14 bases separating them. CDR1 is MNHEY, CDR2 SVGAGI, per germline. The CDR3 spells CASNIGPLYEQYF. CDR3 coding DNA: TGTGCCAGCAATATCGGGCCTCTGTACGAGCAGTACTTC.

The genes are TRBV20-1 and TRBJ2-1, with TRBD2 identical over 8 bases. This CDR3 comprises 14 residues. From germline, CDR1 is DFQATT and CDR2 SNEGSKA (reference sequence). The trim removed 5 bases at V and 4 bases at J, leaving 7 bases unmatched. The CDR3: CSAPDREGYNEQFF. The CDR3 bases are TGCAGTGCTCCGGACCGGGAGGGATACAATGAGCAGTTCTTC.

This clonotype was observed at least ten times. The chain employs TRBV29-1 and TRBJ2-5; the match to TRBD1 covers 10 bases. The CDR3 is made up of 15 amino acids. J was trimmed by 5 bases and V by 7 bases; bases with no gene match: 13. The V gene's germline CDR1 is SQVTM and CDR2 ANQGSEA. The CDR3 DNA reads as TGCAGCGCACCTGGCTGGGACAGGGGAGGGGAGACCCAGTACTTC. Its protein is CSAPGWDRGGETQYF.

The J gene is TRBJ2-3, the V gene TRBV7-2; 9 bases match TRBD1. Germline values: CDR1 SGHTA, CDR2 FQGNSA. This CDR3 region has 15 residues. Losses at the gene ends were 4 bases for V and 3 bases for J; bases not matched to a gene: 5. This chain's CDR3 is CASSWGQGFTDTQYF. For the CDR3, the DNA is TGTGCCAGCAGCTGGGGACAGGGATTTACAGATACGCAGTATTTT.

This clonotype was seen many times. The chain is built from TRBV12-3 or TRBV12-4 and TRBJ2-1; D is perhaps TRBD2 (5 bases). The CDR3 is made up of 15 amino acids. The V end lost 3 bases, the J end lost 4 bases, and 13 bases lay between the germline ends. The CDR3 nucleotides are TGTGCCAGCAGTTTGTGGCCTAGCCTATACAATGAGCAGTTCTTC. This codes for CASSLWPSLYNEQFF.

The rearrangement uses TRBV29-1 and TRBJ1-1, with D perhaps matching TRBD1 (5 bases). Looked up from germline, CDR1 is SQVTM and CDR2 is ANQGSEA. Deletions cut 0 bases from V and 5 bases from J, with 25 bases between. The CDR3 has 18 residues. CDR3 residues: CSVEDLYSPNWGTTEAFF. The CDR3 DNA follows: TGCAGCGTTGAAGATCTTTACAGCCCGAACTGGGGGACGACTGAAGCTTTCTTT.

This chain links TRBV9 with TRBJ2-7; possible D gene TRBD1, 6 bases. The CDR3 is 15 amino acids. Per the germline V gene, CDR1 is SGDLS and CDR2 is YYNGEE. The ends were cut back, 4 bases at V and 2 bases at J, with 16 bases in the middle. This chain's CDR3 is CASSPRRKGAYEQYF. The CDR3 coding sequence is TGTGCCAGCAGCCCTAGACGGAAGGGGGCCTACGAGCAGTACTTC.

This clonotype was counted at least ten times. The V call is TRBV6-5, the J call TRBJ2-7; 12 bases agree with TRBD1. Germline loops: CDR1 MNHEY, CDR2 SVGAGI. Unmatched junction bases numbered 3, after V lost 0 bases and J lost 0 bases. The CDR3 covers 17 residues. The DNA for the CDR3 is TGTGCCAGCAGTTACTCCAAGGGACAGGGGGCCTCCTACGAGCAGTACTTC. Translation: CASSYSKGQGASYEQYF.

This clonotype occurred many times. The chain uses TRBV20-1 and TRBJ2-5; D unresolved. The germline gives CDR1 DFQATT, CDR2 SNEGSKA (reference sequence). The V end lost 6 bases, the J end lost 5 bases, and 22 bases lay between the germline ends. This CDR3 spans 15 amino acids. CDR3 sequence reads: CSATPPAGNGETQYF. DNA for the CDR3: TGCAGTGCCACCCCACCAGCAGGAAATGGGGAGACCCAGTACTTC.